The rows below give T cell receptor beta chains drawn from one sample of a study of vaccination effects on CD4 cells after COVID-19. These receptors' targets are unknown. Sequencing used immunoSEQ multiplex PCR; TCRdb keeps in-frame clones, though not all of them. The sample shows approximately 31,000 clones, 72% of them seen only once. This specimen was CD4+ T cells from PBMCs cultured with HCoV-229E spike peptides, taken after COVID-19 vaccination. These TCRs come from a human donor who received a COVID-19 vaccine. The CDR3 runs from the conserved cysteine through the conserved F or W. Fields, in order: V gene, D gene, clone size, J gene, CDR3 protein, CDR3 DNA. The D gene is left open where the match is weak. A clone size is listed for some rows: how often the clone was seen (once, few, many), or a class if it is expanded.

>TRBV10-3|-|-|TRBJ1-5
CAISGGGNQPQHF
TGTGCCATCAGTGGGGGGGGGAATCAGCCCCAGCATTTT
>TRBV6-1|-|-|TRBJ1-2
CASSEVSRGRNGYTF
TGTGCCAGCAGTGAAGTGTCGAGGGGGAGGAATGGCTACACCTTC
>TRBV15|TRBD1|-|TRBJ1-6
CATSRPGTAVNSPLHF
TGTGCCACCAGCAGACCCGGGACAGCGGTCAATTCACCCCTCCACTTT
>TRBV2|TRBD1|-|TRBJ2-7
CASSGDSLGQYF
TGTGCCAGCAGTGGGGACAGTCTTGGGCAGTACTTC
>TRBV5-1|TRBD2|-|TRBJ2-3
CASSLAGGSGVSTDTQYF
TGCGCCAGCAGCTTGGCCGGAGGGAGCGGGGTAAGCACAGATACGCAGTATTTT
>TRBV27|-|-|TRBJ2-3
CARRTEPWVNTQYF
TGTGCCAGGCGCACAGAGCCTTGGGTGAATACGCAGTATTTT
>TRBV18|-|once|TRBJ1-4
CASSPIRDTNEKLFF
TGTGCCAGCTCACCTATAAGGGACACTAATGAAAAACTGTTTTTT
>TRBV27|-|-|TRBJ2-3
CASRGGGTHTDTQYF
TGTGCCAGCAGGGGGGGCGGGACCCACACAGATACGCAGTATTTT
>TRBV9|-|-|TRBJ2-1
CASSVASGAYNEQFF
TGTGCCAGCAGCGTAGCTAGTGGGGCCTACAATGAGCAGTTCTTC
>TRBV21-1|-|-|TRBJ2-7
CASSKVMLGDEQYF
TGTGCCAGCAGCAAAGTAATGCTAGGGGACGAGCAGTACTTC
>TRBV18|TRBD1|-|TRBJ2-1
CASSPGQGHSGYSYNEQFF
TGTGCCAGCTCACCCGGACAGGGCCATAGCGGATACTCCTACAATGAGCAGTTCTTC
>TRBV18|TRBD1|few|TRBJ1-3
CASSPGTGSGNTIYF
TGTGCCAGCTCACCAGGGACAGGCTCTGGAAACACCATATATTTT
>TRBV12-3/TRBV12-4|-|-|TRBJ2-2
CASSWAGTGELFF
TGTGCCAGCAGTTGGGCGGGTACCGGGGAGCTGTTTTTT
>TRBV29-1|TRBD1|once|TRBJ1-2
CSARGWDSYGYTF
TGCAGCGCCCGAGGCTGGGACAGCTATGGCTACACCTTC
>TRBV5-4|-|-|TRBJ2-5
CASSRAPEETQYF
TGTGCCAGCAGCCGAGCACCTGAAGAGACCCAGTACTTC
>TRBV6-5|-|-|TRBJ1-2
CASNQQGWDGYTF
TGTGCCAGCAATCAACAGGGTTGGGATGGCTACACCTTC
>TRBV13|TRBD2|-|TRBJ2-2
CASSFRLAGNTGELFF
TGTGCCAGCAGCTTTCGACTAGCGGGGAACACCGGGGAGCTGTTTTTT
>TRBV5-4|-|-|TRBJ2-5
CASSLLAGETQYF
TGTGCCAGCAGCTTGCTAGCCGGGGAGACCCAGTACTTC
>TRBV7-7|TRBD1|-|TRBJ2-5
CASSSTGAETQYF
TGTGCCAGCAGCTCGACAGGGGCAGAGACCCAGTACTTC
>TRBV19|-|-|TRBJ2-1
CASSIGSSYNEQFF
TGTGCCAGTAGTATAGGAAGCTCCTACAATGAGCAGTTCTTC
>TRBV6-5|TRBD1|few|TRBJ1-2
CASRYGTGNYGYTF
TGTGCCAGCAGATATGGGACAGGGAACTATGGCTACACCTTC
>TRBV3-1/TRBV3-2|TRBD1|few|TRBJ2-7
CASSQTDRSYEQYF
TGTGCCAGCAGCCAGACGGACAGGTCCTACGAGCAGTACTTC
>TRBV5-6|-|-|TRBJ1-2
CASSRGSNYGYTF
TGTGCCAGCAGCCGCGGGTCTAACTATGGCTACACCTTC
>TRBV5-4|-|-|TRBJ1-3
CASSLAATGNTIYF
TGTGCCAGCAGCTTGGCGGCTACTGGAAACACCATATATTTT
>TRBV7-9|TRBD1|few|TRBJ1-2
CASSSVQGNGYTF
TGTGCCAGCAGCTCAGTACAGGGGAATGGCTACACCTTC
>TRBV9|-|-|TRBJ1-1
CASSVGSFDEAFF
TGTGCCAGCAGCGTAGGATCGTTTGATGAAGCTTTCTTT
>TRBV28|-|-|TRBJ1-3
CASSRKFRQNEYF
TGTGCCAGCAGTAGGAAGTTCCGACAGAACGAATATTTT
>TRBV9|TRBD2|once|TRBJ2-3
CASSFSSGGADTQYF
TGTGCCAGCAGCTTTTCTAGCGGGGGCGCAGATACGCAGTATTTT